Listed here is a single T cell receptor (beta chain). Its antigen is undetermined. J lost 5 bases, V lost 4 bases, and 8 bases had no gene match. This CDR3 has 15 amino acids. Germline CDR1 and CDR2: SEHNR and FQNEAQ (reference sequence). An assay was performed, and its level was deep. TCRdb's copy holds only in-frame clones and misses some; the assay was immunoSEQ multiplex PCR. The sample includes roughly 2.5 million clones, around 90% of them seen just once. This specimen belongs to a study of shared clonotypes between healthy human individuals. Study results and limitations: Clonotypes not shared had lower generation probabilities than those common to all four donors. Sampling involved blood alone; tissue repertoires likely differ. Sequencing of the sorted subsets was shown by rarefaction to be incomplete despite large depth.

The chain uses TRBV7-9 and TRBJ1-5; 7 bases line up with TRBD1. The TCR sequence derives from a man younger than 35 in good health. The source material was naive CD4+ T cells sorted from blood. Documented subset: CD45RA+ positively selected. The CDR3 loop reads CASSSWTGSDQPQHF. The CDR3 bases are TGTGCCAGCAGCTCCTGGACAGGAAGCGATCAGCCCCAGCATTTT.